A single sample is the source of the 5 T cell receptor beta chains below, sequenced in a study of T-cell memory formation after mild COVID-19. From the 5' RACE reads, TCRdb called clonotypes with MiXCR, one entry per CDR3 protein. Among hundreds of thousands of distinct CDR3 sequences, approximately 15% were seen once, and the ten largest hold 20% to 25%. The sequencing sample was made of PBMCs or a T cell subset sorted from them (not recorded which). The origin of the receptors is a man between 18 and 35 years old who had mild COVID-19 (a few samples of this study predate the infection). Cell type and time point are not known.

The gene calls are TRBV4-2 and TRBJ2-7; D call uncertain. This CDR3 spans 15 amino acids. The V gene lost 0 bases and the J gene lost 3 bases, with 12 bases spanning the gap. CDR1 is LGHNA and CDR2 is YNFKEQ in the germline V gene. The DNA for the CDR3 is TGTGCCAGCAGCCAAGATTGGGGTACAAACTACGAGCAGTACTTC. Translated, it gives CASSQDWGTNYEQYF.

This chain links TRBV20-1 with TRBJ2-1, with D possibly being TRBD2 (6 bases). Trimming cost V 0 bases and J 4 bases, with 16 bases left between them. Per germline, CDR1 DFQATT and CDR2 SNEGSKA (reference sequence). The CDR3 has 16 residues. Here the CDR3 reads CSARDLGPAGYNEQFF. The CDR3 region has the DNA TGCAGTGCTAGAGATCTAGGACCGGCGGGATACAATGAGCAGTTCTTC.

Comment on this clonotype: At one of its ends the junction is not consistent with the germline gene, which may arise from a read error. V is TRBV18 and J is TRBJ1-4; no clear D. The germline CDR1 and CDR2 sequences are KGHSH and LQKENI. This CDR3 spans 16 amino acids. The CDR3 sequence: CVSSPEREGTNEKLFF. Written as DNA, the CDR3 is TGTGTCAGCTCACCCGAGAGGGAGGGAACTAATGAAAAACTGTTTTTT.

The chain recombines TRBV3-1 with TRBJ1-1; weak D call: TRBD1 (5 bases). This CDR3 has 19 residues. Trimming shortened V by 2 bases and J by 5 bases, and 27 bases separated the two germline ends. Per germline, CDR1 LGHDT and CDR2 YNNKEL (reference sequence). The CDR3 nucleotides read TGTGCCAGCAGCCAATACGGAGGGGCTGGACCAACGCCGTCGACTGAAGCTTTCTTT. Residues: CASSQYGGAGPTPSTEAFF.

This clonotype appeared a few times. The J gene is TRBJ2-1, the V gene TRBV3-1; D not resolved. The V and J ends lost 4 bases and 4 bases respectively, with 11 bases between them. CDR3 length: 14 residues. The germline CDR1 and CDR2 sequences are LGHDT and YNNKEL (reference sequence). The DNA for the CDR3 is TGTGCCAGCAGCCTCCAGGACGGGTACAATGAGCAGTTCTTC. It codes for CASSLQDGYNEQFF.